This note documents a single TCR beta chain sequence. This clonotype was counted at least ten times. Its target antigen remains unknown. Within one base of it there is no much larger clone, and no base qualities were kept. cDNA synthesis used template-switch 5'RACE with a primer carrying a 10-nucleotide random unique molecular identifier tagging each TCR transcript. Every sequencing run covered 15-18 subjects and yielded more than 180 million TCR-beta sequences. The RNeasy kit was used for extraction of total RNA. The KAPA Real-time Library Amplification kit was used to amplify TCR-beta VDJ regions with primers targeting the TCR constant region and the 5'RACE anchor. Sample indexes and Illumina adaptors were added in a first PCR, after which library yield was increased in a second PCR. After Ampure bead purification, the TCR product of roughly 650 bp was size-selected on a 2% E-gel SizeSelection system. Before pooling, library quality was assessed on a Bioanalyzer, concentration was determined with Qubit, and library quantification was performed with the Kapa Library Quantification kit. Libraries were sequenced paired-end 2 x 150 bp on an Illumina HiSeq 2500. To increase sequence diversity, about 25-30% phiX was spiked into each library pool. In the source study's methods: Quality-filtered reads were processed with the UMI-based MiGEC pipeline, which removed over 75% of raw TCR sequences during error correction. VDJ genes were aligned to IMGT germline references, and each clonotype was defined by a unique CDR3 amino acid sequence together with V-J genes. Clonal expansion, Shannon diversity and CDR3 relatedness (CalcPairwiseDistances, ClusterSamples) were evaluated with VDJtools, and phylogenetic trees were built with CLCbio workbench. A clone was classed as expanded if it had 8 or more unique UMIs, a cutoff based on coefficient-of-variation modelling across technical triplicates. TCRdb took the public reads, trimmed them with fastp at Q25, ran MiXCR for clone calling and kept in-frame beta chains. CDR3 protein duplicates are merged, each entry listing the most common genes and DNA. It is TCRdb's table, rather than the study itself, that gives the V and J calls and clone size. The sample has roughly 24,000 distinct CDR3 sequences on record, around 13% of them singletons. The top ten hold around 14% of the sample.

The germline ends are 14 bases apart after V is trimmed by 5 bases and J by 3 bases. Taken from the germline V gene (reference sequence), the CDR1 and CDR2 loops are SEHNR and FQNEAQ. Counted from cysteine to phenylalanine, this CDR3 has 14 amino acids. The entry retains the CDR3 DNA only, 42 bases that are in frame from base 1. These data originate in a study of neurological immune-mediated disorders (dated by TCRdb to about 2019). Describing the broader study: Peripheral blood TCR-beta repertoires from HTLV-I-associated myelopathy (HAM/TSP) patients, multiple sclerosis patients and healthy controls were compared by UMI-based sequencing. The approximately 110 TCR-beta libraries covered PBMC samples along with longitudinal samples, technical triplicates, and paired sorted CD4+ and CD8+ T-cell subsets. The cohort was made up of 68 subjects, consisting of 15 or so HAM/TSP patients, roughly 35 multiple sclerosis patients and 20 healthy controls. Points the paper makes about the study in general: No identical CDR3 amino acid sequences were shared among expanded clones across subjects, suggesting private TCR-beta repertoires in all groups. TCR clonal expansion was highest in HAM/TSP patients and lowest in MS patients, with MS patients falling below even healthy controls.

Unsorted PBMC libraries were generated from 2 million PBMCs stored in RNAlater at -80 °C until RNA extraction. Peripheral blood was subjected to Ficoll-Hypaque density gradient centrifugation to isolate PBMCs, which were then cryopreserved in liquid nitrogen. The clonotype was recovered from a woman in her fifties or sixties with HTLV-1-associated myelopathy (HAM/TSP). Rearrangement joined TRBV7-9 to TRBJ2-7; matching of 6 bases hints at TRBD2 as the D gene. The specimen was PBMCs. In nucleotides, the sequence is TGTGCCAGCAGCCCGGGACTCGAGTACTACGAGCAGTACTTC. This encodes CASSPGLEYYEQYF.